This is a list of T cell receptor beta chains from one sample in a study of shared clonotypes between healthy human individuals. Profiling relied on immunoSEQ multiplex PCR, and the TCRdb table lists in-frame clones only, not all of them. The sample has approximately 2,300,000 clones, less than 95% seen once; the top ten hold around 0.4%. The sequencing sample was made of naive CD4+ T cells from PBMCs. All receptors come from a man younger than 30 in good health. Some clones in this sample may be carry-over from other donors' samples. Each CDR3 is given with its conserved first and last residue. The order of the fields is CDR3 DNA, CDR3 protein, clone size, J gene, V gene, D gene. A D gene is named only where the DNA matches it firmly. For some rows the clone size is stated as once, few or many, or as a class when expanded; others skip it.

TGTGCCAGCAGTGAATATTGGGGGGACAGGGCGAACACTGAAGCTTTCTTT	CASSEYWGDRANTEAFF	-	TRBJ1-1	TRBV25-1	TRBD1
TGCGCCAGCAGCTTGGACGTAGCCTACGAGCAGTACTTC	CASSLDVAYEQYF	-	TRBJ2-7	TRBV5-1	-
TGTGCCAGCAGCTTCAGCGGGACAGATTCCTACAATGAGCAGTTCTTC	CASSFSGTDSYNEQFF	-	TRBJ2-1	TRBV7-3	-
TGTGCCAGCAGACGGACCGGACTAGAGGCCGACGAGCAGTACTTC	CASRRTGLEADEQYF	-	TRBJ2-7	TRBV7-2	TRBD2
TGTGCCAGCAGTTTTGCCCAGGGCCGGACTGAAGCTTTCTTT	CASSFAQGRTEAFF	-	TRBJ1-1	TRBV28	-
TGTGCCTGGAGCAGTAGCGGGAGCCCATCCACAGATACGCAGTATTTT	CAWSSSGSPSTDTQYF	-	TRBJ2-3	TRBV30	TRBD2
TGTGCCAGCAGCCAAGCGACTGACGAGCAGTTCTTC	CASSQATDEQFF	once	TRBJ2-1	TRBV4-2	-
TGTGCCAGCTCACCGCCGGGCTACTCGGAGACCCAGTACTTC	CASSPPGYSETQYF	-	TRBJ2-5	TRBV18	-
TGCGCCAGCAGCCTGAGACAGAACACTGAAGCTTTCTTT	CASSLRQNTEAFF	few	TRBJ1-1	TRBV5-1	-
TGCAGCGTCCAAGGACGGGTAAGAGAGACCCAGTACTTC	CSVQGRVRETQYF	-	TRBJ2-5	TRBV29-1	-
TGTGCCAGCAGTCCCCGAGGGGGAATAGAGGAGACCCAGTACTTC	CASSPRGGIEETQYF	-	TRBJ2-5	TRBV6-5	-
TGTGCCAGCAGCAATAGCCCCCCTAATGGCAAGTCATACCAGCCCCAGCATTTT	CASSNSPPNGKSYQPQHF	-	TRBJ1-5	TRBV21-1	-
TGCAGCGTTGACCCGGGAGATGGAACCGGGGAGCTGTTTTTT	CSVDPGDGTGELFF	once	TRBJ2-2	TRBV29-1	-
TGTGCCAGCAGTTTAGGCTCACAAGAGACCCAGTACTTC	CASSLGSQETQYF	-	TRBJ2-5	TRBV5-4	-
TGCGCCAGCAGCCCAGGGCCTTTTAGCAATCAGCCCCAGCATTTT	CASSPGPFSNQPQHF	-	TRBJ1-5	TRBV5-1	-
TGTGCCAGCAGCCGAGGGGGGTCTAATGAAAAACTGTTTTTT	CASSRGGSNEKLFF	-	TRBJ1-4	TRBV7-3	-
TGCGCCAGCAGCTTGGAAGGCGGAGAGACCCAGTACTTC	CASSLEGGETQYF	-	TRBJ2-5	TRBV5-1	-
TGTGCCAGCAGAGCCCTGGCGGGGGCTCTCTACAATGAGCAGTTCTTC	CASRALAGALYNEQFF	-	TRBJ2-1	TRBV2	-
TGCGCCAGCAGCCAGGACGGGACCCAAGAGACCCAGTACTTC	CASSQDGTQETQYF	-	TRBJ2-5	TRBV5-1	-
TGTGCCAGCAGTGAGAGACAGGGGAACACTGAAGCTTTCTTT	CASSERQGNTEAFF	-	TRBJ1-1	TRBV2	TRBD1
TGTGCCAGCAGCCCAACAGGGCTAGCCGGATACGAGCAGTACTTC	CASSPTGLAGYEQYF	-	TRBJ2-7	TRBV9	-
TGCGCCAGCAGCCAAGTAACGACAGTCGTAGGGGTTGGCTACACCTTC	CASSQVTTVVGVGYTF	-	TRBJ1-2	TRBV4-3	-
TGTGCCAGCAGTTTGTACACCGGGGAGCTGTTTTTT	CASSLYTGELFF	-	TRBJ2-2	TRBV28	-
TGCGCCAGCAGTGAGTCGAGGGATTATGGCTACACCTTC	CASSESRDYGYTF	few	TRBJ1-2	TRBV10-2	-
TGTGCCAGCAGTTACTCCCTAGGTCGAGCCAATGAGCAGTTCTTC	CASSYSLGRANEQFF	-	TRBJ2-1	TRBV6-5	-
TGTGCCAGCATTAGACCGGGACCCAATACGCAGTATTTT	CASIRPGPNTQYF	-	TRBJ2-3	TRBV6-5	-
TGCGCCAGCAGCCGGGGACGGCCCTCCGAGCAGTACTTC	CASSRGRPSEQYF	-	TRBJ2-7	TRBV5-1	-